A single sample gave rise to the 10 T cell receptor beta chains below, sequenced in a study of T-cell memory formation after mild COVID-19. TCRdb reanalysed the 5' RACE reads using MiXCR and keeps one entry per CDR3 protein. The repertoire has roughly 250,000 distinct CDR3 sequences, 15% to 20% of them found once; the top ten carry 20% to 25%. Sample: PBMCs or a T cell subset sorted from them (not recorded which). These receptors were obtained from a man between 18 and 29 years old who had mild COVID-19 (a few samples of this study predate the infection). Cell type and time point are not known.

V is TRBV14 and J is TRBJ2-5, with D perhaps TRBD2 (5 bases). Germline V gives CDR1 SGHDN, CDR2 FVKESK. This CDR3 is 13 amino acids long. Trimming took off 4 bases at V and 11 bases at J, with 17 bases between the two ends. The CDR3 reads CASSRIGSQSQYF. Here the CDR3 DNA reads TGTGCCAGCAGCCGTATTGGGAGCCAGTCTCAGTACTTC.

This chain uses TRBV11-1 with TRBJ1-1; 7 nucleotides match TRBD1. This CDR3 region has 18 residues. Germline trimming cut 0 bases from V and 0 bases from J; bases unmatched to any gene: 10. Germline V gene data show CDR1 as SGHAT and CDR2 as FQDESV (reference sequence). The CDR3 bases are TGTGCCAGCAGCTTAGCGGAAGGGAGCAGGGGGATGAACACTGAAGCTTTCTTT. Encoded protein: CASSLAEGSRGMNTEAFF.

This clonotype showed up just a few times. V usage is TRBV28 and J usage is TRBJ1-5; no clear D gene. CDR1 is MDHEN, CDR2 SYDVKM, per germline. The CDR3 is 13 amino acids. Trimming left V 8 bases short and J 4 bases short, with 12 bases between. In DNA, the CDR3 is TGTGCCAGCGGGCGATACAGAAATCAGCCCCAGCATTTT. It specifies CASGRYRNQPQHF.

CDR3 DNA: TGCAGTGCGCAAGAAGCGGGGACCACCTACGAGCAGTACTTC. The encoded protein is CSAQEAGTTYEQYF. The chain recombines TRBV20-1 with TRBJ2-7; 7 nucleotides match TRBD2. CDR1 and CDR2 (germline): DFQATT, SNEGSKA (reference sequence). This CDR3 is built from 14 residues. With 6 bases clipped from V and 2 bases from J, the junction kept 10 bases outside the gene matches.

This clonotype was picked up one time. The rearrangement links TRBV4-1 to TRBJ2-2; D remains unclear. This CDR3 contains 15 residues. V gave up 4 bases and J gave up 4 bases, with 13 bases separating them. Germline values: CDR1 MGHRA, CDR2 YSYEKL. The CDR3 reads CASSLEAVTTGELFF. In DNA, the CDR3 is TGCGCCAGCAGCCTAGAGGCGGTGACCACCGGGGAGCTGTTTTTT.

V and J are TRBV12-3 or TRBV12-4 and TRBJ2-2; TRBD2 agrees at 8 bases. The CDR3 extends over 17 amino acids. The V gene end was trimmed by 6 bases and the J gene end by 4 bases; junction bases not matched to a gene: 13. CDR3 in DNA: TGTGCCAGCAGCCCCGGGACTAGGGGTTTCGGCACCGGGGAGCTGTTTTTT. It specifies CASSPGTRGFGTGELFF.

This clonotype was found a few times. V gene TRBV5-1 combines with J gene TRBJ1-1; no firm D call. The germline V gene encodes CDR1 SGHRS and CDR2 YFSETQ. Trimming cost V 0 bases and J 4 bases, with 10 bases left between them. This CDR3 is 14 amino acids long. The CDR3: CASSLVGVGTEAFF. The DNA of the CDR3 is TGCGCCAGCAGCTTGGTAGGCGTGGGCACTGAAGCTTTCTTT. The full variable domain, its missing parts supplied by reference TRBV5-1 and TRBJ1-1, is KAGVTQTPRYLIKTRGQQVTLSCSPISGHRSVSWYQQTPGQGLQFLFEYFSETQRNKGNFPGRFSGRQFSNSRSEMNVSTLELGDSALYLCASSLVGVGTEAFFGQGTRLTVV.

The gene calls are TRBV11-2 and TRBJ2-1, with D unclear. Per the germline V gene, CDR1 is SGHAT and CDR2 is FQNNGV. The CDR3 covers 14 residues. Trimming pared 4 bases from V and 7 bases from J, leaving 14 bases between. The chain's CDR3 is CASSSLIGKNEQFF. CDR3 sequence (DNA): TGTGCCAGCAGCTCCCTTATCGGAAAAAATGAGCAGTTCTTC.

This clonotype has a handful of counts. The V call is TRBV5-1, the J call TRBJ2-3, with 11 bases matching TRBD2. After removal of 4 bases from V and 6 bases from J, the junction contained 10 bases not matched to a gene. CDR3 length equals 16 residues. Germline CDR1 reads SGHRS; CDR2 reads YFSETQ. Written as DNA, the CDR3 is TGCGCCAGCAGCCTCACTAGCGGGGGAGAGTGGGATACGCAGTATTTT. This gives the protein CASSLTSGGEWDTQYF. The entire variable domain, with the rest obtained from reference TRBV5-1 and TRBJ2-3, is as follows: KAGVTQTPRYLIKTRGQQVTLSCSPISGHRSVSWYQQTPGQGLQFLFEYFSETQRNKGNFPGRFSGRQFSNSRSEMNVSTLELGDSALYLCASSLTSGGEWDTQYFGPGTRLTVL.

The rearrangement uses TRBV6-6 and TRBJ2-7; tentatively, D is TRBD2 (5 bases). The V gene lost 7 bases and the J gene lost 6 bases, with 13 bases spanning the gap. The CDR3 sequence is 12 residues long. CDR1 is MNHNY and CDR2 is SVGAGI in the germline V gene (reference sequence). Here the CDR3 DNA reads TGTGCCAGCACCAGAGGAGGAAGCGAGCAGTACTTC. It encodes CASTRGGSEQYF.